This T cell receptor (beta chain) was identified in a study of Ad26.COV2.S vaccination and SARS-CoV-2 variants. Study in general: The Ad26.COV2.S arm of the COV1001 trial was where the donor was placed. Doses of Ad26.COV2.S were injected into muscle once or twice, 56 days apart.

The sample's treatment: roughly 20 received Ad26.COV2.S at low or high dose, single or two shots; 5 received placebo; per-sample allocation not given. Day 63 following the first vaccine or placebo injection was when the samples were taken. Germline CDR1 and CDR2: SQVTM and ANQGSEA. V shed 6 bases and J shed 3 bases, with 11 bases lying between them. This CDR3 spans 13 amino acids. This clone was seen only once. Using immunoSEQ multiplex PCR, the repertoire was profiled, and TCRdb retains in-frame clones only, with some absent. The sample consists of about 500,000 clones, about nine tenths of them appearing once.

The TCR comes from a person aged 18-60 years who received the Ad26.COV2.S COVID-19 vaccine or a placebo. Material: peripheral blood, obtained in a trial of Ad26.COV2.S vaccine versus placebo. This sequence joins TRBV29-1 and TRBJ1-4; D is perhaps TRBD1 (5 bases). CDR3 amino acids: CSVGRDSNEKLFF. The DNA of the CDR3 is TGCAGCGTGGGACGGGACTCTAATGAAAAACTGTTTTTT.